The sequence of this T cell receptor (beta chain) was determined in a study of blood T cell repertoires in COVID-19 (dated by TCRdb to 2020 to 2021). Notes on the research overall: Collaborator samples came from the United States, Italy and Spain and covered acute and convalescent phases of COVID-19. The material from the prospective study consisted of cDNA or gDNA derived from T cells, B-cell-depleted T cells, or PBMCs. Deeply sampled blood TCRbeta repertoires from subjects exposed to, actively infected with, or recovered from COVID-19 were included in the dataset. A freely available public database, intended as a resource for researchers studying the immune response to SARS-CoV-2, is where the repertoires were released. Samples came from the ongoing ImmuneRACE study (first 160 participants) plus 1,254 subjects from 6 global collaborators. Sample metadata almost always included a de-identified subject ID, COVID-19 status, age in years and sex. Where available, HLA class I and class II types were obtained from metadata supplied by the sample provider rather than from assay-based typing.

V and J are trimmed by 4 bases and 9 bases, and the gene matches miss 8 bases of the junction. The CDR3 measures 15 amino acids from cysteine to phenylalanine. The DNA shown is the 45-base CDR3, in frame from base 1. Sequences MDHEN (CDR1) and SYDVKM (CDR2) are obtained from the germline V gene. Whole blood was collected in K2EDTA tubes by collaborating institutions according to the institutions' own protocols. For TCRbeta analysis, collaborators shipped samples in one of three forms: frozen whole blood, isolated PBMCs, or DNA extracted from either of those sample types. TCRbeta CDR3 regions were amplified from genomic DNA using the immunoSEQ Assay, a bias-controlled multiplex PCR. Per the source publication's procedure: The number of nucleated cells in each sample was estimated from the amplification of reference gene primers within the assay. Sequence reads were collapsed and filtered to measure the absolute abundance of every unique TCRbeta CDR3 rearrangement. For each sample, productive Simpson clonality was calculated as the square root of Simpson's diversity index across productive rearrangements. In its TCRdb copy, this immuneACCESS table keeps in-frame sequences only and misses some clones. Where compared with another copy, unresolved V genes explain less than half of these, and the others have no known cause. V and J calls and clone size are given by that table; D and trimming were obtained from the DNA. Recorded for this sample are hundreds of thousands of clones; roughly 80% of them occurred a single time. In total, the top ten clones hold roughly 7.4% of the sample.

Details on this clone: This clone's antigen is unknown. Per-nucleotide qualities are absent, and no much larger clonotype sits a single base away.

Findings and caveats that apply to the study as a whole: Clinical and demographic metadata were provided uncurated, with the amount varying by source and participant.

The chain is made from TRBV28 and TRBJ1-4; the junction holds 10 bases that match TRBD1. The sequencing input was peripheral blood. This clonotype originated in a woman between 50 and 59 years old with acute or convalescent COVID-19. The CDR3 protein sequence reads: CASSSLGTGVQKLFF. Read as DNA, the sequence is TGTGCCAGCAGTTCGCTCGGGACAGGGGTTCAAAAACTGTTTTTT. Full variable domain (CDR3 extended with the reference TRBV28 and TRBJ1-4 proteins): DVKVTQSSRYLVKRTGEKVFLECVQDMDHENMFWYRQDPGLGLRLIYFSYDVKMKEKGDIPEGYSVSREKKERFSLILESASTNQTSMYLCASSSLGTGVQKLFFGSGTQLSVL.